The clone carrying this T cell receptor beta chain was counted a few times. The sample is drawn from a study of low-dose radiotherapy and immunotherapy resistance in tumors. Time point given: after trial treatment. The treatment was: LDRT plus nivolumab, ipilimumab, low-dose cyclophosphamide and aspirin (RACIN trial). Enrollment required an advanced solid tumor negative for tumor-infiltrating lymphocytes. Primers used for first-strand cDNA, a TRAV- and TRBV-specific set, covered both alpha and beta chains. Over roughly 20 PCR cycles, TCRs were amplified from a constant-region primer and V-primer adapter. TCRdb recomputed calls from the reads with MiXCR, one row per CDR3 protein. Of some 94,000 distinct CDR3 sequences in the sample, approximately 22% were seen once. CDR1 is DFQATT and CDR2 is SNEGSKA in the germline V gene (reference sequence). This CDR3 contains 15 residues. J lost 9 bases, V lost 1 base, and 11 bases had no gene match.

The starting material was PBMCs, obtained after low-dose radiotherapy plus immunotherapy. This TCR derives from a female donor with ovarian cancer. The rearrangement uses TRBV20-1 and TRBJ1-5; TRBD1 matches at 8 bases. CDR3 region: CSARGADRAAGPQHF. DNA for the CDR3: TGCAGTGCTAGAGGTGCGGACAGGGCCGCCGGGCCCCAGCATTTT.